Listed below are T cell receptor beta chains from one sample, sequenced in a study of blood T cells in healthy people across ages. In TCRdb, the 5' RACE reads were re-called with MiXCR into one record per CDR3 protein. The sample lists 1,100,000 or so distinct CDR3 sequences; around 43% were seen once. The sequenced material came from blood. The receptors here all came from a woman aged 60-70 years in good health. Both conserved end residues are part of each CDR3. The order of the fields is V gene, clone size, D gene, J gene, CDR3 DNA, CDR3 protein. A D gene is named only where the DNA matches it firmly. Only part of the rows carry a size: once, few, many, or a class if the clone is expanded.

>TRBV25-1|-|-|TRBJ1-6
TGTGCCAGCAGTACCCGAGGGAATTCACCCCCCCACTTT
CASSTRGNSPPHF
>TRBV6-5|few|-|TRBJ2-7
TGTGCCAGCAGTTACCCCTACGGAGGCGAGCAGTACTTC
CASSYPYGGEQYF
>TRBV3-1|-|-|TRBJ2-3
TGTGCCAGCAGCCAAGGCATGGGGGGGCCTCGCACAGATACGCAGTATTTT
CASSQGMGGPRTDTQYF
>TRBV6-5|-|TRBD2|TRBJ2-7
TGTGCCAGCGGTTTGGGGTTCCTAGCGGGACACGAGCAGTACTTC
CASGLGFLAGHEQYF
>TRBV4-1|few|-|TRBJ2-1
TGCGCCAGCAGCCAAGATTGGGGGCTAGCAAATGAGCAGTTCTTC
CASSQDWGLANEQFF
>TRBV3-1|-|-|TRBJ2-3
TGTGCCAGCAGCCCCGGGCACTCCACCTTCACAGATACGCAGTATTTT
CASSPGHSTFTDTQYF
>TRBV19|once|TRBD1|TRBJ2-1
TGTGCCAGTAGTATGATAAGGGACAGCAACAATGAGCAGTTCTTC
CASSMIRDSNNEQFF
>TRBV20-1|-|-|TRBJ1-5
TGCAGTGCTACCGCAGGGTACAATCAGCCCCAGCATTTT
CSATAGYNQPQHF
>TRBV28|-|TRBD2|TRBJ2-7
TGTGCCAGCAGCAATGGGGGGGGTCACGAGCAGTACTTC
CASSNGGGHEQYF
>TRBV6-2/TRBV6-3|-|-|TRBJ2-7
TGTGCCAGCAGTGATCTCGGGACTCGCGACAATGAGCAGTACTTC
CASSDLGTRDNEQYF
>TRBV7-3|few|-|TRBJ2-7
TGTGCCAGCAGCTTAGGGCCCGGGTTGGACCTCTACGAGCAGTACTTC
CASSLGPGLDLYEQYF
>TRBV3-1|once|TRBD1|TRBJ1-5
TGTGCCAGCAGCCTATTTCCCCCGGGACAGGGAGGCCAGCCCCGGCATTTT
CASSLFPPGQGGQPRHF
>TRBV10-1|once|-|TRBJ1-1
TGCGCCAGCAGTGAGACACAGAACACTGAAGCTTTCTTT
CASSETQNTEAFF
>TRBV19|-|-|TRBJ2-6
TGTGCCAGTAGTCTGAATCCTACAGATTCCTATCCCTCTGGGGCCAACGTCCTGACTTTC
CASSLNPTDSYPSGANVLTF
>TRBV5-1|once|-|TRBJ2-7
TGCGCCAGCGGTAAGGGGCTGCCGACCTACGAGCAGTACTTC
CASGKGLPTYEQYF
>TRBV28|-|-|TRBJ2-5
TGTGCCAGCAGTTTACTTAAGGGGACCCAGTACTTC
CASSLLKGTQYF
>TRBV3-1|few|-|TRBJ2-3
TGTGCCAGCAGCCAACACAGGATACGGTACACAGATACGCAGTATTTT
CASSQHRIRYTDTQYF
>TRBV20-1|few|-|TRBJ2-1
TGCAGTGCCTCAGGGGCCAACTACAATGAGCAGTTCTTC
CSASGANYNEQFF
>TRBV6-5|-|-|TRBJ1-1
TGTGCCAGCAGTCCCGGGACCCGCGAAGCTTTCTTT
CASSPGTREAFF
>TRBV5-1|few|-|TRBJ1-2
TGCGCCAGCAGCTCCGCAACAGATAACTATGGCTACACCTTC
CASSSATDNYGYTF
>TRBV5-1|-|TRBD1|TRBJ1-4
TGCGCCAGCAGCTTGGGGACAGGAGAGAATGAAAAACTGTTTTTT
CASSLGTGENEKLFF
>TRBV11-2|-|TRBD2|TRBJ2-7
TGTGCCAGCAGCCCTATGACCGGGAGGCGGGAAGCCTACGAGCAGTACTTC
CASSPMTGRREAYEQYF
>TRBV28|-|-|TRBJ2-5
TGTGCCAGCCGATCCCGGGCAGGGCAGGGGAGGAATGAGCAGTACTTC
CASRSRAGQGRNEQYF
>TRBV7-6|-|TRBD1|TRBJ2-1
TGTGCCAGCAGCTTAGATGACAGGGGCGGCGAGCAGTTCTTC
CASSLDDRGGEQFF
>TRBV14|-|-|TRBJ2-7
TGTGCCAGCAGCCATTTCCTAGCGACGAATGAGCAGTACTTC
CASSHFLATNEQYF
>TRBV20-1|-|-|TRBJ2-7
TGCGGTGCTAGACCAGGACAGAACTCCTACGAGCAGTACTTC
CGARPGQNSYEQYF
>TRBV12-3/TRBV12-4|-|TRBD2|TRBJ2-5
TGTGCCAGCAGTTCCATAGCGGGAGGGAAGGAGACCCAGTACTTC
CASSSIAGGKETQYF
>TRBV10-2|-|-|TRBJ2-7
TGCGCCAGCAGGGACACAGGGTCTGGCGAGCAGTACTTC
CASRDTGSGEQYF
>TRBV25-1|-|TRBD2|TRBJ2-1
TGTGCCAGCAGTGCTAGCGGGAGGGCCAGAGGGCAGTTCTTC
CASSASGRARGQFF
>TRBV5-1|few|-|TRBJ1-1
TGCGCCAGCAGCTTGGACTTTAGAGGGACTGAAGCTTTCTTT
CASSLDFRGTEAFF
>TRBV7-6|-|-|TRBJ2-5
TGTGCCAGCAGCTTAAGTCGGGCGGAGACCCAGTACTTC
CASSLSRAETQYF
>TRBV27|many|-|TRBJ2-3
TGTGCCAGCAGTCCTCGGCTGGACAGCCGCACAGATACGCAGTATTTT
CASSPRLDSRTDTQYF
>TRBV20-1|once|TRBD1|TRBJ1-5
TGCAGTGCTCGACAGGGGGCCCCACAGTATCAGCCCCAGCATTTT
CSARQGAPQYQPQHF
>TRBV12-3/TRBV12-4|-|-|TRBJ2-2
TGTGCCAGCAGTTTTATTCTGGGAACCGGGGAGCTGTTTTTT
CASSFILGTGELFF
>TRBV12-5|-|TRBD1|TRBJ2-3
TGTGCTAGTGGTTTGGCCTCTACAGGGGCCCCCACAGATACGCAGTATTTT
CASGLASTGAPTDTQYF
>TRBV28|-|-|TRBJ1-2
TGTGCCAGCAGTTTATTAGCAGGAAGAGACTACACCTTC
CASSLLAGRDYTF
>TRBV4-1|few|TRBD1|TRBJ2-1
TGCGCCAGCAGCCAACTGGGGACAGGGAGGCAGTTCTTC
CASSQLGTGRQFF
>TRBV5-1|few|TRBD1|TRBJ1-2
TGCGCCAGCGCTCCGGGACAGGGTAGCTATGGCTACACCTTC
CASAPGQGSYGYTF
>TRBV3-1|-|-|TRBJ2-7
TGTGCCAGCAGCCAGAGAAGGGTTTCCTACGAGCAGTACTTC
CASSQRRVSYEQYF
>TRBV12-3/TRBV12-4|many|TRBD2|TRBJ2-7
TGTGCCAGCAGTTCCGAGGGGAGGGTATACGAGCAGTACTTC
CASSSEGRVYEQYF
>TRBV25-1|once|TRBD2|TRBJ2-7
TGTGCCCTAGGGACTATCGATGAGCAGTACTTC
CALGTIDEQYF
>TRBV20-1|-|-|TRBJ2-1
TGCAGTGCTAGATCGATCGAACGGGAGACAGGGAATGAGCAGTTCTTC
CSARSIERETGNEQFF
>TRBV30|-|-|TRBJ2-1
TGTGCCTGGAGTGTGACATCCCCCGGGACACCGGATGAGTTCTTC
CAWSVTSPGTPDEFF
>TRBV20-1|few|TRBD2|TRBJ2-1
TGCAGTGCTAGCCCAACCAGCGGGAGGGGGGATGAGCAGTTCTTC
CSASPTSGRGDEQFF